This entry concerns a single T cell receptor (beta chain). Its antigen is currently unknown. The data originate from a study of T cells in Graves' hyperthyroidism and ophthalmopathy. Overall study results and limits: A model of 13 V-J features distinguished ophthalmopathy from stable hyperthyroidism. Model predictions of ophthalmopathy came a median around 6.5 months before onset.

TCR beta CDR3 sequences were amplified from RNA transcripts. A set of HTBI primers served as the primers for a first-round RT-PCR of the TCR CDR3. TCRdb analysed the multiplex PCR reads with MiXCR anew, one entry per CDR3 protein. The sample yields hundreds of thousands of distinct CDR3 sequences, 45% seen once. CDR1 MNHNS and CDR2 SASEGT come from the germline V gene. The CDR3 loop spans 17 amino acids. Trimming cost V 1 base and J 3 bases; bases outside gene matches: 9. The sequenced sample consisted of peripheral blood or thyroid tissue (not recorded which). J is TRBJ1-5 and V is TRBV6-1; TRBD1 aligns across 7 bases. This receptor was identified in an adult man with Graves' disease, either hyperthyroidism or ophthalmopathy (not recorded which). DNA of the CDR3: TGTGCCAGCAGTGAAGAGACAGGGCATTTCGTCAATCAGCCCCAGCATTTT. Its translation is CASSEETGHFVNQPQHF.